Below, 22 T cell receptor beta chains from the same sample are listed, as sequenced in a study of blood T cell repertoires in COVID-19. Assay used: immunoSEQ multiplex PCR; TCRdb lists only in-frame clones, some missing. Of fewer than 350,000 clones in the sample, 70% to 90% are singletons; the top ten hold about 2.2%. Material: peripheral blood. All receptors come from a woman between 25 and 40 years old who had recovered from COVID-19.

The genes are TRBV5-8 and TRBJ1-6; D unresolved. Germline assignment: CDR1 SGHTS and CDR2 YDEGEE. Trimming pared 0 bases from V and 0 bases from J, leaving 7 bases between. This CDR3 is 16 amino acids long. The CDR3 DNA reads TGTGCCAGCAGCTTGGGGGCGAGCTCCTATAATTCACCCCTCCACTTT. Translated, it gives CASSLGASSYNSPLHF. The whole variable domain, filled in from reference TRBV5-8 and TRBJ1-6, reads EAGVTQSPTHLIKTRGQQATLRCSPISGHTSVYWYQQALGLGLQFLLWYDEGEERNRGNFPPRFSGRQFPNYSSELNVNALELEDSALYLCASSLGASSYNSPLHFGNGTRLTVT.

This clone was counted only a few times. Other DNA sequences from this sample encode an identical CDR3 as well. The gene calls are TRBV19 and TRBJ1-5; TRBD1 might be the D (6 bases). Germline V gene data show CDR1 as LNHDA and CDR2 as SQIVND (reference sequence). V shed 7 bases and J shed 6 bases, with 10 bases lying between them. CDR3 length: 12 residues. The CDR3 DNA follows: TGTGCCAGTACCTTAGGGGGTCAGCCCCAGCATTTT. Encoded protein: CASTLGGQPQHF.

The V and J genes are TRBV7-8 and TRBJ2-2; D is uncertain. Germline V gene sequence: CDR1 SGHVS, CDR2 FQNEAQ. This CDR3 has 15 residues. Trimming left V 7 bases short and J 2 bases short, with 14 bases between. CDR3 DNA sequence: TGTGCCAGCAACCACAGACAAGTCAACACCGGGGAGCTGTTTTTT. Amino acids: CASNHRQVNTGELFF.

The chain carries TRBV3-1 (or the pseudogene TRBV3-2) and TRBJ2-5, with 12 bases fitting TRBD1. The CDR3 is 18 residues long. Germline lookup yields CDR1 LGHDT and CDR2 YNNKEL (reference sequence). Unmatched junction bases numbered 11, after V lost 3 bases and J lost 3 bases. CDR3 amino acids: CASSQYQGTGGRKETQYF. CDR3 in DNA: TGTGCCAGCAGCCAGTATCAAGGGACAGGGGGCCGCAAAGAGACCCAGTACTTC.

This clone was found a few times. The chain is built from TRBV4-1 and TRBJ1-3; unclear D gene. Germline values: CDR1 MGHRA, CDR2 YSYEKL. The CDR3 length is 13 residues. Trimming cost V 3 bases and J 1 base, with 4 bases left between them. Written as DNA, the CDR3 is TGCGCCAGCAGCCATCCTTCTGGAAACACCATATATTTT. Protein product: CASSHPSGNTIYF.

The chain is built from TRBV15 and TRBJ1-6, with D possibly TRBD1 on 5 matching bases. The CDR3 sequence is 17 residues long. V dropped 0 bases and J dropped 6 bases, with 15 bases sitting between them. Germline V gene data show CDR1 as LNHNV and CDR2 as YYDKDF (reference sequence). CDR3 bases: TGTGCCACCAGCAGAGATCCCCCAGGGCAAGGTAATTCACCCCTCCACTTT. This sequence encodes CATSRDPPGQGNSPLHF.

The chain joins TRBV2 to TRBJ2-7, with D perhaps TRBD2 (5 bases). The germline V gene has CDR1 SNHLY and CDR2 FYNNEI. The V gene lost 5 bases and the J gene lost 3 bases, with 11 bases spanning the gap. This CDR3 region has 13 residues. The CDR3: CASSPSRGYEQYF. The CDR3 DNA follows: TGTGCCAGCAGTCCATCCCGGGGCTACGAGCAGTACTTC.

The rearrangement uses TRBV30 and TRBJ1-6, with 12 bases aligning to TRBD1. J lost 6 bases, V lost 4 bases, and 4 bases had no gene match. CDR1 is GTSNPN, CDR2 SVGIG, per germline (reference sequence). This CDR3 is built from 15 residues. The CDR3 bases are TGTGCCTGGACTGGGGACAGGGGGCCTAATTCACCCCTCCACTTT. It is translated as CAWTGDRGPNSPLHF.

This chain uses TRBV5-5 with TRBJ1-1, with 7 bases aligning to TRBD1. The germline V gene encodes CDR1 SGHKS and CDR2 YYEKEE (reference sequence). This CDR3 region has 15 residues. The V and J ends lost 1 base and 14 bases, in that order; junction bases with no gene match: 17. The CDR3 sequence is CASSLRPGQSFLGFF. The DNA of the CDR3 is TGTGCCAGCAGCTTGAGACCGGGACAGAGTTTTTTAGGCTTCTTT.

The chain carries TRBV3-1 (or the pseudogene TRBV3-2) and TRBJ2-5, with TRBD1 as a possible D gene (6 bases). Germline V gene lookup returns CDR1 LGHDT and CDR2 YNNKEL (reference sequence). V was shortened by 2 bases and J by 3 bases, with 16 bases between the two germline ends. The CDR3 is made up of 16 amino acids. The CDR3 DNA is TGTGCCAGCAGCCAAATACTACAGGGACCCGAAGAGACCCAGTACTTC. Protein product: CASSQILQGPEETQYF.

This chain links TRBV5-4 with TRBJ2-1; 9 bases agree with TRBD2. J gave up 8 bases and V 2 bases, and 2 bases lay outside the gene matches. The CDR3 is 13 amino acids. Per germline, CDR1 SGHNT and CDR2 YYREEE (reference sequence). CDR3 DNA: TGTGCCAGCAGCTTTGCGGGAGGGGATGAGCAGTTCTTC. Its translation: CASSFAGGDEQFF.

This sequence joins TRBV6-5 and TRBJ2-1, with D tentatively TRBD2 (5 bases). The germline V gene encodes CDR1 MNHEY and CDR2 SVGAGI. This CDR3 has 14 residues. V lost 10 bases, J lost 7 bases, and 20 bases lay in between. CDR3 nucleotide sequence: TGTGCCACCTCCCGAGGTAGCGCTTGGAATGAGCAGTTCTTC. This translates into CATSRGSAWNEQFF.

V is TRBV7-6 and J is TRBJ2-7; 9 nucleotides line up with TRBD2. This CDR3 region has 15 residues. The germline V gene encodes CDR1 SGHVS and CDR2 FNYEAQ. V shed 2 bases, J shed 7 bases, and the junction held 9 bases outside the gene matches. The chain's CDR3 is CASSLPREGLGEQYF. CDR3 nucleotide sequence: TGTGCCAGCAGCTTACCGCGGGAGGGCCTAGGAGAGCAGTACTTC.

This sequence joins TRBV19 and TRBJ2-1; TRBD2 matches 7 bases. The CDR3 is 13 residues long. V was pared by 3 bases and J by 9 bases, with 5 bases of the junction left unmatched. Germline V gene lookup returns CDR1 LNHDA and CDR2 SQIVND (reference sequence). This CDR3 is CASSMRPGGEQFF. The DNA for the CDR3 is TGTGCCAGTAGTATGAGACCGGGGGGTGAGCAGTTCTTC.

The chain is built from TRBV19 and TRBJ2-2; 8 bases align to TRBD2. The length of the CDR3 is 18 residues. Trimming cost V 2 bases and J 4 bases; bases outside gene matches: 12. Germline lookup yields CDR1 LNHDA and CDR2 SQIVND (reference sequence). The chain's CDR3 is CASSIKGLGNFFTGELFF. CDR3 DNA: TGTGCCAGTAGTATAAAGGGACTAGGGAATTTCTTCACCGGGGAGCTGTTTTTT.

The chain uses TRBV18 and TRBJ2-3; 12 nucleotides line up with TRBD2. This CDR3 comprises 14 residues. Germline CDR1 KGHSH, CDR2 LQKENI. V lost 2 bases and J lost 6; bases outside the gene matches: 0. CDR3 region: CASSPTSGRDTQYF. The DNA of the CDR3 is TGTGCCAGCTCACCAACTAGCGGGAGGGATACGCAGTATTTT.

The rearrangement links TRBV5-1 to TRBJ1-4; TRBD1 matches 11 bases. V was clipped by 4 bases and J by 2 bases; unmatched bases: 7. The germline V gene encodes CDR1 SGHRS and CDR2 YFSETQ. The CDR3 runs to 17 residues. The CDR3 loop is CASSPTGTGGTNEKLFF. The CDR3 nucleotides read TGCGCCAGCAGCCCGACCGGGACAGGGGGGACTAATGAAAAACTGTTTTTT.

The V and J genes are TRBV7-9 and TRBJ1-1; the D is unclear. The CDR3 extends over 12 amino acids. V was trimmed by 4 bases and J by 5 bases, leaving 8 bases between them. The germline V gene encodes CDR1 SEHNR and CDR2 FQNEAQ (reference sequence). The CDR3 nucleotides are TGTGCCAGCAGCTGGGGAGGTACTGAAGCTTTCTTT. This sequence encodes CASSWGGTEAFF.

This chain connects TRBV28 to TRBJ2-7; TRBD1 matches 8 bases. This CDR3 region has 12 residues. The V and J ends lost 6 bases and 10 bases, in that order; junction bases with no gene match: 8. In germline, CDR1 is MDHEN, CDR2 SYDVKM. CDR3 in DNA: TGTGCCAGCAGGACAGGGGCGCAGCACCAGTACTTC. The encoded protein is CASRTGAQHQYF. The whole variable domain, filled in from reference TRBV28 and TRBJ2-7, reads DVKVTQSSRYLVKRTGEKVFLECVQDMDHENMFWYRQDPGLGLRLIYFSYDVKMKEKGDIPEGYSVSREKKERFSLILESASTNQTSMYLCASRTGAQHQYFGPGTRLTVT.

The chain carries TRBV5-6 and TRBJ1-3; no clear D gene. The CDR3 contains 15 residues. Trimming removed 1 base from V and 4 bases from J, with 12 bases in between. Germline V lookup: CDR1 SGHDT, CDR2 YYEEEE. DNA for the CDR3: TGTGCCAGCAGCTTGTATGGGGAGGCGGGAAACACCATATATTTT. It is translated as CASSLYGEAGNTIYF.

This clone was picked up a small number of times. The chain employs TRBV7-9 and TRBJ2-7; TRBD1 agrees at 7 bases. In germline, CDR1 is SEHNR, CDR2 FQNEAQ (reference sequence). V shed 3 bases and J 5 bases; nucleotides not matched to a gene: 13. The CDR3 runs to 16 residues. The CDR3: CASSFPKGQPTDEQYF. Written as DNA, the CDR3 is TGTGCCAGCAGCTTCCCTAAGGGACAGCCTACTGACGAGCAGTACTTC.

The chain joins TRBV6-1 to TRBJ2-1; D is perhaps TRBD1 (6 bases). Germline V gene sequence: CDR1 MNHNS, CDR2 SASEGT. V dropped 0 bases and J dropped 9 bases, with 12 bases sitting between them. CDR3 length: 14 residues. CDR3 nucleotides: TGTGCCAGCAGTGAAGCTCAGGGGCGGTCTGAGCAGTTCTTC. Encoded protein: CASSEAQGRSEQFF.